The clone carrying this TCR beta chain was recorded many times. Its target is not known. The record originates from a study of tumor-infiltrating lymphocytes in primary liver carcinoma. Study-wide context: Ranging in age from 30 to 69 years, the patients were men and women.

Study findings and constraints: The 250 largest clones made up significantly more of tumor than blood repertoires (p = 0.039). Left bulk and unsorted, the samples did not allow CD4+ and CD8+ repertoires to be compared.

The CDR3 contains 11 residues. V shed 3 bases and J shed 4 bases, with 3 bases lying between them. Both blood RNA, taken from unsorted whole blood, and germline DNA were extracted. Those patients suffered from chronic HBV infection and were treatment-naive. A primer in the constant region served to generate TCR beta cDNA from roughly 450 ng of total RNA. ARM-PCR, slightly modified, supplied the TCR beta libraries through three nested multiplex PCR rounds. The two initial PCR rounds, approximately 10 cycles each, used TRBV1-TRBV30 forward and C-beta reverse primers. Each CDR3 protein gets one entry after TCRdb re-called the multiplex PCR reads with MiXCR. The sample holds roughly 330,000 distinct CDR3 sequences, almost 65% seen once.

Sequencing input: peripheral blood. The genes are TRBV12-3 or TRBV12-4 and TRBJ2-5; no reliable D call. The TCR was taken from a man aged 35 to 55 with primary liver carcinoma and hepatitis B virus infection. The CDR3 DNA follows: TGTGCCAGCAGTTTGGCAGAGACCCAGTACTTC. Its translation is CASSLAETQYF.